Below are 2 T cell receptor beta chains sequenced from a single sample in a study of response to subunit inactivated influenza vaccine. TCRdb passed the RT-PCR reads through MiXCR, listing each CDR3 protein once. The sample holds 600,000 to 700,000 distinct CDR3 sequences, 12% to 15% seen once. The sequences come from PBMCs from blood, collected 14 to 15 days before vaccination. The receptors shown here come from a man aged 45 to 65 who received an inactivated influenza vaccine.

This clonotype has only a few counts. The V call is TRBV21-1, the J call TRBJ1-2; whether TRBD1, the table's D call, matches the DNA was not checked. TRBV21-1 is a pseudogene segment. This CDR3 has 17 amino acids. The CDR3 reads CASSKSVAGTASYGYTF. Written as DNA, the CDR3 is TGTGCCAGCAGCAAATCGGTGGCCGGGACGGCGTCCTATGGCTACACCTTC.

V and J are TRBV7-9 and TRBJ2-3; D is perhaps TRBD1 or TRBD2 (5 bases each). CDR1 is SEHNR, CDR2 FQNEAQ, per germline (reference sequence). The CDR3 has 13 residues. Trimming removed 0 bases from V and 8 bases from J, with 9 bases in between. The CDR3 loop reads CASSLARAGTQYF. The CDR3 DNA reads as TGTGCCAGCAGCTTAGCCAGGGCGGGTACGCAGTATTTT.